The 26 T cell receptor beta chains below all came from one sample that was sequenced in a study of shared clonotypes between healthy human individuals. The assay was immunoSEQ multiplex PCR, and TCRdb's table has in-frame clones only and misses some. The sample shows millions of clones, over 90% of them seen only once. Sequenced input: naive CD4+ T cells from PBMCs. Subset given: CD45RA+ positively selected. The receptors come from a man between 18 and 29 years old in good health. Some clones in this sample may be carry-over from other donors' samples.

The chain recombines TRBV20-1 with TRBJ2-5; D uncertain. The DNA end favors TRBJ2-7, so the J call may be wrong. Germline CDR1 is DFQATT and CDR2 is SNEGSKA (reference sequence). The CDR3 is made up of 10 amino acids. CDR3 sequence reads: CSSSSYEQYF. The CDR3 region has the DNA TGCAGTAGCAGCTCCTACGAGCAGTACTTC.

The rearrangement joins TRBV7-8 to TRBJ2-7, with 7 bases identical to TRBD1. J gave up 5 bases and V 1 base, and 2 bases lay outside the gene matches. Germline V gene data show CDR1 as SGHVS and CDR2 as FQNEAQ. This CDR3 is 13 amino acids long. The CDR3 DNA reads as TGTGCCAGCAGCTTAGACAGGGGCGACGAGCAGTACTTC. As protein: CASSLDRGDEQYF.

The rearrangement uses TRBV15 and TRBJ2-3; weak D call: TRBD1 (5 bases). V lost 0 bases to trimming and J lost 4 bases, with 11 bases between them. Germline V gene lookup returns CDR1 LNHNV and CDR2 YYDKDF (reference sequence). This CDR3 has 15 amino acids. CDR3 protein: CATSRDQGVADTQYF. In DNA, the CDR3 is TGTGCCACCAGCAGAGATCAAGGGGTCGCAGATACGCAGTATTTT.

The chain combines TRBV4-1 with TRBJ2-3; 13 bases align to TRBD2. CDR1 MGHRA and CDR2 YSYEKL come from the germline V gene. After removal of 3 bases from V and 0 bases from J, the junction contained 0 bases not matched to a gene. The CDR3 totals 16 residues. CDR3 DNA: TGCGCCAGCAGCCAGGGACTAGCGGGGAGCACAGATACGCAGTATTTT. This gives the protein CASSQGLAGSTDTQYF.

J is TRBJ2-2 and V is TRBV7-6, with a tentative D call TRBD1 (5 bases). V shed 5 bases and J shed 1 base, with 17 bases lying between them. The CDR3 is made up of 17 amino acids. Germline V gene lookup returns CDR1 SGHVS and CDR2 FNYEAQ. The CDR3 DNA reads as TGTGCCAGCAGCCCGAGACGACAGTTACTGAACACCGGGGAGCTGTTTTTT. The encoded protein is CASSPRRQLLNTGELFF.

The chain links TRBV7-9 to TRBJ1-4, with D possibly matching TRBD1 (5 bases). There are 12 residues in the CDR3. Germline CDR1 is SEHNR and CDR2 is FQNEAQ (reference sequence). The ends were cut back, 2 bases at V and 17 bases at J, with 15 bases in the middle. CDR3 DNA sequence: TGTGCCAGCAGCTTAAGTACAGGCCCGGGTTTTTTT. This sequence encodes CASSLSTGPGFF.

This rearrangement joins TRBV28 to TRBJ2-7; TRBD2 is a possible D gene (6 bases). The CDR3 runs 14 residues. CDR1 is MDHEN, CDR2 SYDVKM, per germline. V was pared by 8 bases and J by 2 bases, with 16 bases between. CDR3 bases: TGTGCCAGCCATCTTAGCGGAGCACCCTACGAGCAGTACTTC. Its translation is CASHLSGAPYEQYF.

J is TRBJ2-1 and V is TRBV15; 9 positions agree with TRBD2. The CDR3 sequence is 18 residues long. Germline V lookup: CDR1 LNHNV, CDR2 YYDKDF (reference sequence). The junction had 11 bases not matched to a gene; V was cut back by 0 bases and J by 5 bases. CDR3 region: CATSREGGSGRGDNEQFF. In nucleotides, the CDR3 is TGTGCCACCAGCAGAGAAGGGGGTAGCGGGAGAGGGGACAATGAGCAGTTCTTC.

V and J are TRBV5-1 and TRBJ2-4; 10 nucleotides line up with TRBD1. The CDR3 runs to 14 residues. The germline V gene encodes CDR1 SGHRS and CDR2 YFSETQ. V was pared by 0 bases and J by 7 bases, with 1 base of the junction left unmatched. In DNA, the CDR3 is TGCGCCAGCAGCTTGGGACAGGGGGCGAACATTCAGTACTTC. Amino acids: CASSLGQGANIQYF.

The chain employs TRBV6-1 and TRBJ2-2; 9 bases are shared with TRBD2. Germline-derived CDR1 and CDR2 are MNHNS and SASEGT. The trim removed 6 bases at V and 6 bases at J, leaving 14 bases unmatched. There are 17 residues in the CDR3. CDR3: CASREPLGGRGAGELFF. CDR3 nucleotide sequence: TGTGCCAGCAGAGAACCCCTCGGCGGGAGGGGGGCCGGGGAGCTGTTTTTT.

The J gene is TRBJ2-7, the V gene TRBV10-1; D is tentatively TRBD1 or TRBD2 (5 bases each). The CDR3 has 14 amino acids. Per germline, CDR1 WNHNN and CDR2 SYGVQD (reference sequence). V lost 1 base and J 4 bases, leaving 11 bases between the germline ends. CDR3 nucleotide sequence: TGCGCCAGCAGTGAGTACGGGGCACGGTACGAGCAGTACTTC. Its translation: CASSEYGARYEQYF.

In this sample, this clone turned up once. This rearrangement joins TRBV2 to TRBJ1-5; no firm D call. Germline lookup yields CDR1 SNHLY and CDR2 FYNNEI. Trimming left V 6 bases short and J 1 base short, with 10 bases between. CDR3 length: 14 amino acids. CDR3 region: CASSRTPSNQPQHF. The DNA for the CDR3 is TGTGCCAGCAGCCGGACCCCAAGCAATCAGCCCCAGCATTTT.

The genes are TRBV19 and TRBJ2-7, with D perhaps TRBD2 (6 bases). CDR3 length: 16 amino acids. CDR1 LNHDA and CDR2 SQIVND come from the germline V gene (reference sequence). Between the trimmed V and J ends, which lost 1 base and 5 bases, there was a span of 18 bases. CDR3 in amino acids: CASSIGVGGSRDEQYF. The CDR3 nucleotides are TGTGCCAGTAGTATAGGAGTTGGAGGGTCTCGCGACGAGCAGTACTTC.

The rearrangement uses TRBV29-1 and TRBJ1-2, with D possibly TRBD1 on 6 matching bases. V lost 2 bases and J 8 bases, leaving 15 bases between the germline ends. CDR1 SQVTM and CDR2 ANQGSEA come from the germline V gene. The CDR3 loop spans 13 amino acids. CDR3 region: CSVEQGTLWGYTF. The DNA for the CDR3 is TGCAGCGTTGAACAGGGGACTCTGTGGGGCTACACCTTC.

The chain joins TRBV2 to TRBJ1-4; no reliable D call. CDR3 length equals 13 residues. Germline-derived CDR1 and CDR2 are SNHLY and FYNNEI. Trimming took off 6 bases at V and 10 bases at J, with 15 bases between the two ends. The CDR3 DNA follows: TGTGCCAGCAGGGGTGATGAAAGGGTAAAACTGTTTTTT. Amino acid sequence: CASRGDERVKLFF.

The rearrangement links TRBV29-1 to TRBJ2-5; 12 positions agree with TRBD2. The CDR3 contains 15 residues. Trimming cost V 2 bases and J 7 bases; bases outside gene matches: 8. From germline, CDR1 is SQVTM and CDR2 ANQGSEA. The CDR3 nucleotides are TGCAGCGTTGAACTAGCGGGAGGGCCCACGCGGACCCAGTACTTC. Translation gives CSVELAGGPTRTQYF.

The J gene is TRBJ2-7, the V gene TRBV27, with TRBD2 identical over 8 bases. Trimming removed 2 bases from V and 6 bases from J; junction bases left unmatched: 12. The CDR3 extends over 16 amino acids. Germline values: CDR1 MNHEY, CDR2 SMNVEV (reference sequence). The CDR3 region is CASSLRVREGPGEQYF. The CDR3 DNA is TGTGCCAGCAGTTTAAGGGTCCGGGAGGGCCCCGGCGAGCAGTACTTC.

The chain has TRBV7-2 and TRBJ2-7; 7 nucleotides match TRBD2. The J segment lost 2 bases and the V segment lost 3 bases, leaving 4 bases of the junction unmatched. Per the germline V gene, CDR1 is SGHTA and CDR2 is FQGNSA. The CDR3 spans 14 residues. Here the CDR3 reads CASSFGTTTYEQYF. The CDR3 bases are TGTGCCAGCAGCTTTGGGACTACTACCTACGAGCAGTACTTC.

The chain joins TRBV30 to TRBJ2-1, with D perhaps matching TRBD1 (5 bases). This CDR3 region has 12 residues. Germline V gene lookup returns CDR1 GTSNPN and CDR2 SVGIG (reference sequence). Trimming took off 4 bases at V and 7 bases at J, with 11 bases between the two ends. CDR3 bases: TGTGCCTGGAACCTAAGGGGTAATGAGCAGTTCTTC. It translates to CAWNLRGNEQFF.

The sample holds one count of this clone. The chain links TRBV2 to TRBJ2-1, with TRBD2 identical over 9 bases. Unmatched junction bases numbered 10, after V lost 4 bases and J lost 6 bases. The CDR3 contains 16 residues. CDR1 is SNHLY and CDR2 is FYNNEI in the germline V gene. The CDR3 is CASSVKPGLAVNEQFF. CDR3 coding DNA: TGTGCCAGCAGTGTTAAACCGGGACTAGCTGTCAATGAGCAGTTCTTC.

This chain uses TRBV11-2 with TRBJ2-2, with TRBD2 identical over 7 bases. V lost 6 bases to trimming and J lost 3 bases; unmatched junction nucleotides: 7. Germline V CDR1 and CDR2: SGHAT, FQNNGV. The CDR3 is 15 residues long. CDR3 region: CASSLTAGYTGELFF. The CDR3 DNA sequence: TGTGCCAGCAGTCTTACAGCGGGATACACCGGGGAGCTGTTTTTT.

This chain connects TRBV11-2 to TRBJ2-1; D remains ambiguous. Germline CDR1 and CDR2: SGHAT and FQNNGV. V was clipped by 5 bases and J by 6 bases, with 8 bases between them. The CDR3 has 12 residues. The CDR3 DNA sequence: TGTGCCAGCAGCCCCACCTTCAATGAGCAGTTCTTC. Translated: CASSPTFNEQFF.

The chain is built from TRBV28 and TRBJ2-7; D is unclear. Germline V gives CDR1 MDHEN, CDR2 SYDVKM. V lost 6 bases, J lost 0 bases, and 12 bases lay in between. The CDR3 consists of 14 residues. This chain's CDR3 is CASSPGPPSYEQYF. The CDR3 DNA reads as TGTGCCAGCAGCCCCGGGCCACCCTCCTACGAGCAGTACTTC.

The rearrangement uses TRBV27 and TRBJ2-4; D not certain. The germline gives CDR1 MNHEY, CDR2 SMNVEV (reference sequence). This CDR3 has 13 residues. Trimming stripped 6 bases from V and 0 bases from J, with 6 bases between. CDR3 sequence: CASRTLAKNIQYF. CDR3 DNA sequence: TGTGCCAGCAGAACACTAGCCAAAAACATTCAGTACTTC.

V is TRBV6-1 and J is TRBJ2-4, with a possible D match to TRBD1 (5 bases). Germline-derived CDR1 and CDR2 are MNHNS and SASEGT. V lost 1 base and J 0 bases, leaving 16 bases between the germline ends. The CDR3 loop spans 18 amino acids. CDR3 residues: CASSEGSRVILAKNIQYF. The CDR3 DNA sequence: TGTGCCAGCAGTGAAGGGAGCAGGGTCATACTAGCCAAAAACATTCAGTACTTC.

J is TRBJ2-1 and V is TRBV11-2; tentative D call: TRBD2 (5 bases). The CDR3 spans 16 residues. The germline V gene encodes CDR1 SGHAT and CDR2 FQNNGV. The V end lost 6 bases, the J end lost 4 bases, and 19 bases lay between the germline ends. CDR3 in DNA: TGTGCCAGCAGTTACCCCGGGGTAGCGAGGTACAATGAGCAGTTCTTC. Residues: CASSYPGVARYNEQFF.